The following is a TCR beta chain sequence with its context. Its cognate antigen is unknown. Via MiXCR, TCRdb re-called the RACE reads, giving one row per CDR3 protein. The sample yields about 380,000 distinct CDR3 sequences, 4% to 6% seen once. This sample was taken from a study of human T cells and chemical hapten exposure. Study outcomes and limitations: Compared to controls, expanded TCRs made significantly more large clusters of similar CDR3s.

The CDR3 has 12 amino acids. Trimming stripped 4 bases from V and 2 bases from J, with 5 bases between. Germline CDR1 SNHLY, CDR2 FYNNEI. Time point reported: pre-sensitization, week 0. As for treatment: therapeutic diphenylcyclopropenone sensitization with weekly scalp DPC. The chain links TRBV2 to TRBJ1-2; D call uncertain. This TCR was sampled from a woman in her fifties or sixties with alopecia areata. Some clones in this sample may be carry-over from other donors' samples. The sample here was whole blood, taken in connection with sensitization to the hapten diphenylcyclopropenone (DPC). The CDR3 sequence is CASSVENYGYTF. CDR3 sequence (DNA): TGTGCCAGCAGTGTGGAAAACTATGGCTACACCTTC.